The 15 T cell receptor beta chains below come from one sample, sequenced in a study of blood T cell repertoires in COVID-19. The repertoire was sequenced with immunoSEQ multiplex PCR; TCRdb's copy has only in-frame clones and lacks some. The repertoire holds tens of thousands of clones, with under 85% as singletons. Sequencing was done on a sample of peripheral blood. These receptors all stem from a man between 65 and 79 years old with acute or convalescent COVID-19.

V is TRBV6-2 or TRBV6-3 and J is TRBJ2-6, with TRBD1 as a possible D gene (5 bases). The CDR3 loop spans 17 amino acids. Germline values: CDR1 MNHEY, CDR2 SVGEGT. Between the trimmed V and J ends, which lost 3 bases and 0 bases, there was a span of 12 bases. DNA of the CDR3: TGTGCCAGCAGTTATCAGGGCGCCACCTCTGGGGCCAACGTCCTGACTTTC. This codes for CASSYQGATSGANVLTF.

The table lists this clone with a few counts. The rearrangement joins TRBV3-1 (or the pseudogene TRBV3-2) to TRBJ1-1, with D unclear. V was shortened by 0 bases and J by 11 bases, with 13 bases between the two germline ends. Germline loops: CDR1 LGHDT, CDR2 YNNKEL (reference sequence). CDR3 size: 13 residues. This chain's CDR3 is CASSQDIRGLAFF. CDR3 sequence (DNA): TGTGCCAGCAGCCAAGATATTCGGGGTTTGGCTTTCTTT.

This clone was found once. V gene TRBV5-1 combines with J gene TRBJ2-3, with 7 bases that match TRBD2. Germline CDR1 and CDR2: SGHRS and YFSETQ. CDR3 length: 15 residues. V was clipped by 3 bases and J by 1 base; unmatched bases: 5. In DNA form, the CDR3 reads TGCGCCAGCAGCTCGCCTAGCGGTCGCACAGATACGCAGTATTTT. Its translation: CASSSPSGRTDTQYF.

The chain has TRBV6-2 or TRBV6-3 and TRBJ2-3; TRBD1 might be the D (5 bases). The CDR3 totals 15 residues. V gave up 4 bases and J gave up 0 bases, with 11 bases separating them. Germline V lookup: CDR1 MNHEY, CDR2 SVGEGT. The CDR3 loop is CASSFERGSTDTQYF. DNA of the CDR3: TGTGCCAGCAGTTTCGAAAGGGGCAGCACAGATACGCAGTATTTT.

In this sample, this clone turned up once. The chain carries TRBV5-4 and TRBJ1-2; possible D gene TRBD1, 5 bases. Trimming took 0 bases from V and 4 from J, leaving 10 bases between them. The CDR3 contains 14 residues. The germline V gene encodes CDR1 SGHNT and CDR2 YYREEE (reference sequence). In nucleotides, the CDR3 is TGTGCCAGCAGCTTGGAGACAGCAGGCTATGGCTACACCTTC. Translating it yields CASSLETAGYGYTF. Using reference TRBV5-4 and TRBJ1-2 for the parts outside the CDR3, the full variable domain is ETGVTQSPTHLIKTRGQQVTLRCSSQSGHNTVSWYQQALGQGPQFIFQYYREEENGRGNFPPRFSGLQFPNYSSELNVNALELDDSALYLCASSLETAGYGYTFGSGTRLTVV.

The rearrangement links TRBV6-5 to TRBJ2-7; 10 bases agree with TRBD2. With 4 bases clipped from V and 3 bases from J, the junction kept 9 bases outside the gene matches. Per germline, CDR1 MNHEY and CDR2 SVGAGI. This CDR3 has 16 residues. Written as DNA, the CDR3 is TGTGCCAGCAGTTCCTCCGGACTAGCGGAGTTCTACGAGCAGTACTTC. This translates into CASSSSGLAEFYEQYF.

The chain is built from TRBV19 and TRBJ2-1, with 8 bases matching TRBD2. The CDR3 spans 16 residues. The V gene's germline CDR1 is LNHDA and CDR2 SQIVND (reference sequence). Trimming cost V 4 bases and J 2 bases; bases outside gene matches: 7. CDR3 bases: TGTGCCAGTAGTACGCAGCGGGAGAGAACCTACAATGAGCAGTTCTTC. This translates into CASSTQRERTYNEQFF.

The chain recombines TRBV27 with TRBJ2-5; 10 nucleotides agree with TRBD2. The CDR3 has 14 residues. The V and J ends lost 4 bases and 7 bases, in that order; junction bases with no gene match: 6. CDR1 MNHEY and CDR2 SMNVEV come from the germline V gene (reference sequence). The CDR3 spells CASSSAGGQGTQYF. Written as DNA, the CDR3 is TGTGCCAGCAGTTCAGCGGGGGGGCAGGGGACCCAGTACTTC.

This sequence joins TRBV5-4 and TRBJ2-1; TRBD1 matches 8 bases. Germline V gives CDR1 SGHNT, CDR2 YYREEE (reference sequence). With 3 bases clipped from V and 10 bases from J, the junction kept 3 bases outside the gene matches. The CDR3 length is 12 residues. The CDR3 reads CASSSTGEEQFF. The DNA of the CDR3 is TGTGCCAGCAGCTCGACAGGGGAGGAGCAGTTCTTC. Combining the CDR3 with reference TRBV5-4 and TRBJ2-1 gives the whole variable domain ETGVTQSPTHLIKTRGQQVTLRCSSQSGHNTVSWYQQALGQGPQFIFQYYREEENGRGNFPPRFSGLQFPNYSSELNVNALELDDSALYLCASSSTGEEQFFGPGTRLTVL.

A few counts support this clone. This chain links TRBV19 with TRBJ2-1, with D possibly being TRBD2 (6 bases). Between the trimmed V and J ends, which lost 3 bases and 5 bases, there was a span of 14 bases. Germline V lookup: CDR1 LNHDA, CDR2 SQIVND (reference sequence). This CDR3 has 15 amino acids. CDR3 sequence: CASSILGTGNNEQFF. Here the CDR3 DNA reads TGTGCCAGTAGTATTTTGGGGACTGGCAACAATGAGCAGTTCTTC.

This chain joins TRBV7-8 and TRBJ2-5; possible D gene TRBD2, 5 bases. There are 17 residues in the CDR3. V was clipped by 5 bases and J by 2 bases, with 21 bases between them. The germline gives CDR1 SGHVS, CDR2 FQNEAQ. The CDR3 sequence is CASSIQPGIAGQETQYF. CDR3 sequence (DNA): TGTGCCAGCAGCATACAACCGGGGATCGCTGGGCAAGAGACCCAGTACTTC.

The rearrangement uses TRBV11-3 and TRBJ2-1; 8 bases are a match to TRBD1. V shed 5 bases, J shed 2 bases, and the junction held 8 bases outside the gene matches. Germline V gene sequence: CDR1 SGHNT, CDR2 YENEEA. This CDR3 contains 16 residues. Written as DNA, the CDR3 is TGTGCCAGCAGCCTAAGACAGGGGAGGACCTACAATGAGCAGTTCTTC. Translated, it gives CASSLRQGRTYNEQFF.

This chain links TRBV5-4 with TRBJ2-5; 10 bases match TRBD1. The germline CDR1 and CDR2 sequences are SGHNT and YYREEE (reference sequence). With 4 bases clipped from V and 5 bases from J, the junction kept 5 bases outside the gene matches. The CDR3 runs 14 residues. CDR3: CASSRWTGGETQYF. Here the CDR3 DNA reads TGTGCCAGCAGCCGGTGGACAGGGGGGGAGACCCAGTACTTC.

The chain employs TRBV4-1 and TRBJ1-2; D possibly corresponds to TRBD1 (6 bases). The CDR3 is 15 amino acids. Between the trimmed V and J ends, which lost 1 base and 1 base, there was a span of 10 bases. The germline CDR1 and CDR2 sequences are MGHRA and YSYEKL. The CDR3 DNA is TGCGCCAGCAGCCAAGTTAAAGGGGGTAACTATGGCTACACCTTC. Translation gives CASSQVKGGNYGYTF.

The chain links TRBV4-2 to TRBJ1-4; D remains ambiguous. The CDR3 spans 15 residues. V gave up 3 bases and J gave up 5 bases, with 13 bases separating them. Germline lookup yields CDR1 LGHNA and CDR2 YNFKEQ. DNA for the CDR3: TGTGCCAGCAGCCACCCCGACAACGCCAATGAAAAACTGTTTTTT. Amino acids: CASSHPDNANEKLFF.